A selection of T cell receptor beta chains follows, all from one sample in a study of T-cell memory formation after mild COVID-19. TCRdb analysed the 5' RACE reads with MiXCR anew, one entry per CDR3 protein. Among about 260,000 distinct CDR3 sequences, 7% to 10% were seen once, and the ten largest hold around a fifth. The sequencing input was PBMCs or a T cell subset sorted from them (not recorded which). Receptors originate from a man aged 18 to 29 who had mild COVID-19 (a few samples of this study predate the infection). Cell type and time point are not known. Each CDR3 is given with its conserved first and last residue. Fields, in order: clone size, J gene, D gene, V gene, CDR3 DNA, CDR3 protein. The D gene is left open where the match is weak. Only part of the rows carry a size: once, few, many, or a class if the clone is expanded.

many	TRBJ1-2	NA	TRBV12-3/TRBV12-4	TGTGCCAGCAGTTTAGTCAGGGATGGCTACACCTTC	CASSLVRDGYTF
NA	TRBJ2-1	TRBD2	TRBV4-1	TGCGCCAGCAGCCAAGATCTTTCGACTAGCGGGGGGGCGGCGGATGAGCAGTTCTTC	CASSQDLSTSGGAADEQFF
NA	TRBJ1-2	NA	TRBV2	TGTGCCAGCAGTGAACATGGCTACACCTTC	CASSEHGYTF
few	TRBJ1-1	TRBD1	TRBV24-1	TGTGCCACCAGTGACTTGACAGGGGCAGAAGCTTTCTTT	CATSDLTGAEAFF
many	TRBJ2-5	NA	TRBV7-2	TGTGCCAGCAGCTCACCAGGGCAGGAGACCCAGTACTTC	CASSSPGQETQYF
NA	TRBJ2-1	TRBD2	TRBV6-1	TGTGCCAGCAGGATCCCGGGACTAGACGACAATGAGCAGTTCTTC	CASRIPGLDDNEQFF
NA	TRBJ2-3	NA	TRBV5-4	TGTGCCAGCAGGGGGGAACCCACAGATACGCAGTATTTT	CASRGEPTDTQYF
few	TRBJ2-5	NA	TRBV4-1	TGCGCCAGCAGCCAAGATGGGAAGACCCAGTACTTC	CASSQDGKTQYF
NA	TRBJ2-2	NA	TRBV2	TGTGCCAGCAGGTTCCAGGGAGACGGGGAGCTGTTTTTT	CASRFQGDGELFF
NA	TRBJ1-1	NA	TRBV5-1	TGCGCCAGCAGCTCCCCCGGCGCGGCAGGGCGAATGAACACTGAAGCTTTCTTT	CASSSPGAAGRMNTEAFF
many	TRBJ2-3	NA	TRBV20-1	TGCAGTGCTAGAGATCGGGGCCGGAGTCCAGATACGCAGTATTTT	CSARDRGRSPDTQYF
many	TRBJ2-3	NA	TRBV7-2	TGTGCCAGCAGCTTAGTATGGGGCCCAGATACGCAGTATTTT	CASSLVWGPDTQYF
few	TRBJ1-2	TRBD1	TRBV27	TGTGCCAGCAGTTTATCGCTAACAGGGGATGGCTACACCTTC	CASSLSLTGDGYTF
many	TRBJ1-2	NA	TRBV7-2	TGTGCCAGCAGCCTAGCAGCTAACTATGGCTACACCTTC	CASSLAANYGYTF
few	TRBJ2-1	TRBD2	TRBV6-5	TGTGCCAGCAGTTCTTGGACTAGCGGGAACAATGAGCAGTTCTTC	CASSSWTSGNNEQFF
NA	TRBJ2-5	NA	TRBV9	TGTGCCAGCAGCCTTGCCGGACAACAAGAGACCCAGTACTTC	CASSLAGQQETQYF
NA	TRBJ2-5	NA	TRBV3-1	TGTGCCAGCAGCCATGGGACGGGTACAGGTACCCAGTACTTC	CASSHGTGTGTQYF
few	TRBJ2-5	NA	TRBV7-2	TGTGCCAGCAGCGGGACTGCCTCGGGGGCCCAGTACTTC	CASSGTASGAQYF
NA	TRBJ1-4	TRBD1	TRBV2	TGTGCCAGCAGTGAACGCCAAACAGGGGTTAATGAAAAACTGTTTTTT	CASSERQTGVNEKLFF
few	TRBJ2-2	NA	TRBV4-1	TGCGCCAGCAGAGGTGCTAACAGGGTGATCGCCGGGGAGCTGTTTTTT	CASRGANRVIAGELFF
few	TRBJ2-3	NA	TRBV7-7	TGTGCTAGCAGCCCCCGCCCGGGGGCCGCCAACACAGATACGCAGTATTTT	CASSPRPGAANTDTQYF
NA	TRBJ2-3	TRBD2	TRBV7-2	TGTGCCAGCAGCCCTCGGCGGGGGGCCTCGCCACGCACAGATACGCAGTATTTT	CASSPRRGASPRTDTQYF
NA	TRBJ2-2	NA	TRBV6-5	TGTGCCAGCAGTTACTACAGCACCGGGGAGCTGTTTTTT	CASSYYSTGELFF
few	TRBJ2-5	NA	TRBV29-1	TGCAGCGTCGGAGTTTCGGAAGAGACCCAGTACTTC	CSVGVSEETQYF
few	TRBJ2-5	NA	TRBV4-2	TGTGCCAGTACTGAGGGGGCGGGGGCTCAAGAGACCCAGTACTTC	CASTEGAGAQETQYF
NA	TRBJ2-3	TRBD2	TRBV3-1	TGTGCCAGCAGCCAAGAGGCAGCGGGGGGACGAGATACGCAGTATTTT	CASSQEAAGGRDTQYF
NA	TRBJ2-2	NA	TRBV7-9	TGTGCCAGCAGTTGGGGGGCGTGGAGCGCCGGGGAGCTGTTTTTT	CASSWGAWSAGELFF
many	TRBJ2-2	NA	TRBV5-1	TGCGCCAGCAGCTTGGCCGTCGGGTTCGGGGAGCTGTTTTTT	CASSLAVGFGELFF
few	TRBJ2-3	NA	TRBV20-1	TGCAGTGCTAGAGATCGGCGGAGCGGCCCAGATACGCAGTATTTT	CSARDRRSGPDTQYF
NA	TRBJ2-3	NA	TRBV5-5	TGTGCCAGCAGCCCGGACGGATACACAGATACGCAGTATTTT	CASSPDGYTDTQYF
few	TRBJ2-5	TRBD2	TRBV2	TGTGCCAGCAGCCCGACTAGCCCGGAGACCCAGTACTTC	CASSPTSPETQYF
NA	TRBJ2-1	NA	TRBV5-1	TGCGCCAGCAGCTTGTTTTCCAAGAGCTCCTACAATGAGCAGTTCTTC	CASSLFSKSSYNEQFF
NA	TRBJ1-2	NA	TRBV4-3	TGCGCCAGCAGCCAAGACTGGCAGGGGAGTCGCGGCTACACCTTC	CASSQDWQGSRGYTF
NA	TRBJ1-1	NA	TRBV29-1	TGCAGCGTTGCGTTACCCGGGGGCACTGAAGCTTTCTTT	CSVALPGGTEAFF
NA	TRBJ2-2	NA	TRBV20-1	TGCAGTGCTAGAGGTGTAGGGAACACCGGGGAGCTGTTTTTT	CSARGVGNTGELFF
NA	TRBJ2-1	NA	TRBV5-1	TGCGCCAGCAGCTTGGAGAATAATGAGCAGTTCTTC	CASSLENNEQFF
few	TRBJ2-3	TRBD1	TRBV5-1	TGCGCCAGCAGTGGACAGGGGCCAGATACGCAGTATTTT	CASSGQGPDTQYF
many	TRBJ2-3	NA	TRBV5-1	TGCGCCAGCGACCTGGGAGATACGCAGTATTTT	CASDLGDTQYF
few	TRBJ1-1	TRBD1	TRBV18	TGTGCCAGCTCACCTCTGACAGGGATGAACACTGAAGCTTTCTTT	CASSPLTGMNTEAFF
many	TRBJ1-1	NA	TRBV7-9	TGTGCCAGCAGCTCATATCCGGGACCGATAACCGGGGGCACTGAAGCTTTCTTT	CASSSYPGPITGGTEAFF
NA	TRBJ1-5	NA	TRBV10-3	TGTGCCATCAGTGAGGGGGGCAGGGATCAGCCCCAGCATTTT	CAISEGGRDQPQHF
NA	TRBJ2-1	NA	TRBV5-1	TGCGCCAGCAGCTTGGCCCTTTTTGGGGGGGGCCCCAATGAGCAGTTCTTC	CASSLALFGGGPNEQFF
NA	TRBJ1-2	TRBD1	TRBV28	TGTGCCAGCATCATTACCGGGACAGGGTATGGCTACACCTTC	CASIITGTGYGYTF
NA	TRBJ1-1	NA	TRBV5-1	TGCGCCAGCAGCCTAGGGATTAGCACTGAAGCTTTCTTT	CASSLGISTEAFF
NA	TRBJ2-3	TRBD2	TRBV5-1	TGCGCCAGCAGCTTGGCCGGGACTAGCACCGCAGATACGCAGTATTTT	CASSLAGTSTADTQYF
many	TRBJ2-1	TRBD2	TRBV7-6	TGTGCCAGCAGCGGCGGGGGGGTTGAGCAGTTCTTC	CASSGGGVEQFF
NA	TRBJ2-6	NA	TRBV19	TGTGCCAGTAGCCCGGTCAGTGCCTCTGGGGCCAACGTCCTGACTTTC	CASSPVSASGANVLTF
many	TRBJ2-6	NA	TRBV7-2	TGTGCCAGCAGCTTAATGGGCAGCCTCTCTGGGGCCAACGTCCTGACTTTC	CASSLMGSLSGANVLTF
many	TRBJ2-5	TRBD2	TRBV12-3/TRBV12-4	TGTGCCAGCAGCTTAGCGGGGGGGCCGGAGACCCAGTACTTC	CASSLAGGPETQYF
few	TRBJ1-1	NA	TRBV29-1	TGCAGCGTTCGAGGAAGACTCAACACTGAAGCTTTCTTT	CSVRGRLNTEAFF
NA	TRBJ2-7	NA	TRBV10-3	TGTGCCATCAGTGAGTCGAGATACCCAGGGTCCCCTGTCGAGCAGTACTTC	CAISESRYPGSPVEQYF
many	TRBJ2-7	TRBD1	TRBV5-1	TGCGCCAGCAGCTTTGTAGGGGGCGGCGACGAGCAGTACTTC	CASSFVGGGDEQYF